The 13 T cell receptor beta chains listed next were all sequenced from one sample in a study of cytomegalovirus exposure and HLA in healthy donors (dated by TCRdb to the late 2010s). Libraries were prepared through the immunoSEQ multiplex PCR assay. A mixture of 60 forward primers for TCR Vbeta segments and 13 reverse primers for TCR Jbeta segments was used in the multiplex PCR. TCRdb holds this immuneACCESS table with in-frame rearrangements only. Some clones are missing; in checked studies, unresolved V genes explain under half, and the rest has no known cause. This sample holds over 150,000 clones; roughly 80% were observed only once. Of the sample, about 2.2% falls within the top ten clones. Sample: PBMCs. Receptors were obtained from a male donor in good health and CMV-seronegative.

The CDR3: CASRPDRGTYNEQFF. The CDR3 DNA reads TGTGCCAGCAGACCGGACAGGGGGACGTACAATGAGCAGTTCTTC. This chain uses TRBV5-4 with TRBJ2-1; TRBD1 matches at 10 bases. The germline CDR1 and CDR2 sequences are SGHNT and YYREEE (reference sequence). Losses at the gene ends were 5 bases for V and 4 bases for J; bases not matched to a gene: 6. The CDR3 spans 15 residues.

The rearrangement links TRBV5-1 to TRBJ2-1; D is uncertain. The CDR3 is 12 amino acids. Trimming removed 3 bases from V and 6 bases from J, with 7 bases in between. Germline V gene sequence: CDR1 SGHRS, CDR2 YFSETQ. The CDR3 bases are TGCGCCAGCAGCTATAGCACCAATGAGCAGTTCTTC. It translates to CASSYSTNEQFF.

This chain joins TRBV14 and TRBJ1-1; no definite D call. The V end was cut by 0 bases, the J end by 8 bases, with 13 bases between. The germline V gene encodes CDR1 SGHDN and CDR2 FVKESK. This CDR3 has 14 residues. CDR3 residues: CASSQDLQSTEAFF. The CDR3 coding sequence is TGTGCCAGCAGCCAAGACCTCCAGTCAACAGAAGCTTTCTTT. Full variable domain (outside the CDR3, taken from reference TRBV14 and TRBJ1-1): EAGVTQFPSHSVIEKGQTVTLRCDPISGHDNLYWYRRVMGKEIKFLLHFVKESKQDESGMPNNRFLAERTGGTYSTLKVQPAELEDSGVYFCASSQDLQSTEAFFGQGTRLTVV.

This clone turned up a few times. V is TRBV11-2 and J is TRBJ2-7, with TRBD2 matching 7 bases. Trimming took 5 bases from V and 3 from J; bases not matched to a gene: 10. Germline V gene lookup returns CDR1 SGHAT and CDR2 FQNNGV. The CDR3 has 15 residues. The CDR3 nucleotides read TGTGCCAGCAGCCGCGGGGCTAGCGGCTTCTACGAGCAGTACTTC. Residues: CASSRGASGFYEQYF.

This sequence joins TRBV7-2 and TRBJ1-2, with D tentatively TRBD1 (5 bases). This CDR3 region has 13 residues. Trimming removed 7 bases at V and 4 bases at J, with 13 bases between. The germline gives CDR1 SGHTA, CDR2 FQGNSA. CDR3: CASTFDRVYGYTF. CDR3 coding DNA: TGTGCCAGCACCTTTGACAGAGTCTATGGCTACACCTTC.

The rearrangement joins TRBV25-1 to TRBJ1-2; possibly TRBD1 for D (5 bases). V lost 6 bases and J lost 3, with 14 bases in between. The CDR3 is 14 residues long. The germline CDR1 and CDR2 sequences are MGHDK and SYGVNS. In DNA form, the CDR3 reads TGTGCCAGCAGCACTACCGCAGGGTACTATGGCTACACCTTC. This gives the protein CASSTTAGYYGYTF.

The rearrangement links TRBV11-2 to TRBJ2-3, with 8 bases matching TRBD2. The ends lost 2 bases at V and 4 bases at J; junction bases unmatched: 5. The CDR3 contains 15 residues. Germline CDR1 and CDR2: SGHAT and FQNNGV. The CDR3 protein is CASSLSSGGPDTQYF. DNA of the CDR3: TGTGCCAGCAGCTTATCGAGCGGGGGCCCAGATACGCAGTATTTT. The whole variable domain, filled in from reference TRBV11-2 and TRBJ2-3, reads EAGVAQSPRYKIIEKRQSVAFWCNPISGHATLYWYQQILGQGPKLLIQFQNNGVVDDSQLPKDRFSAERLKGVDSTLKIQPAKLEDSAVYLCASSLSSGGPDTQYFGPGTRLTVL.

The V and J genes are TRBV7-2 and TRBJ1-2, with a possible D match to TRBD1 (5 bases). The CDR3 is 13 residues long. Germline CDR1 is SGHTA and CDR2 is FQGNSA. V lost 4 bases and J 14 bases, leaving 20 bases between the germline ends. The CDR3 is CASSWGGDSFSTF. In DNA form, the CDR3 reads TGTGCCAGCAGCTGGGGGGGGGACTCATTTAGTACCTTC.

The chain combines TRBV27 with TRBJ2-5; 9 bases line up with TRBD2. Per germline, CDR1 MNHEY and CDR2 SMNVEV (reference sequence). This CDR3 is built from 14 residues. The junction had 4 bases not matched to a gene; V was cut back by 7 bases and J by 1 base. For the CDR3, the DNA is TGTGCCAGCAAGGGACTAGCACTCCAAGAGACCCAGTACTTC. Encoded protein: CASKGLALQETQYF.

The chain joins TRBV27 to TRBJ1-1, with TRBD1 identical over 9 bases. The CDR3 is 15 amino acids. V was pared by 5 bases and J by 6 bases, with 10 bases of the junction left unmatched. The germline CDR1 and CDR2 sequences are MNHEY and SMNVEV (reference sequence). The DNA of the CDR3 is TGTGCCAGCAGTCGACACGGACAGGGGATGGCTGAAGCTTTCTTT. Translation gives CASSRHGQGMAEAFF.

In this sample, this clone turned up many times. This sequence joins TRBV29-1 and TRBJ2-7; D gene ambiguous. The germline V gene has CDR1 SQVTM and CDR2 ANQGSEA. V lost 4 bases and J lost 2, with 6 bases in between. This CDR3 is 11 amino acids long. This chain's CDR3 is CSVAEPYEQYF. The CDR3 nucleotides read TGCAGCGTTGCCGAGCCCTACGAGCAGTACTTC.

The chain links TRBV19 to TRBJ1-5; D is uncertain. Germline V gives CDR1 LNHDA, CDR2 SQIVND (reference sequence). V lost 4 bases and J 1 base, leaving 17 bases between the germline ends. The CDR3 has 17 residues. The CDR3 DNA follows: TGTGCCAGTAGTAAGGGTCCGGGGATCGGAAGCAATCAGCCCCAGCATTTT. Residues: CASSKGPGIGSNQPQHF.

The J gene is TRBJ1-1, the V gene TRBV6-5; D is possibly TRBD1 (6 bases). The CDR3 is made up of 14 amino acids. The germline gives CDR1 MNHEY, CDR2 SVGAGI. V lost 2 bases and J 0 bases, leaving 7 bases between the germline ends. Written as DNA, the CDR3 is TGTGCCAGCAGTTACGGGACACTGAACACTGAAGCTTTCTTT. Protein product: CASSYGTLNTEAFF.